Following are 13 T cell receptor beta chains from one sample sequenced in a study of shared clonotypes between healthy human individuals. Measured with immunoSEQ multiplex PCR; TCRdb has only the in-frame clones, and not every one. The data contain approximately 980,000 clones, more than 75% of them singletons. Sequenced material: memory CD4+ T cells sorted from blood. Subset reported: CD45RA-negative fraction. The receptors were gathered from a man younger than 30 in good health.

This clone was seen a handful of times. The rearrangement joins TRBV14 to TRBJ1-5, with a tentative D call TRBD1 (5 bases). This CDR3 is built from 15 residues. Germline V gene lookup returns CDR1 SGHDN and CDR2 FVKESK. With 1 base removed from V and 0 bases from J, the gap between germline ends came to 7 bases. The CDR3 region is CASSQAGSSNQPQHF. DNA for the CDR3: TGTGCCAGCAGCCAAGCAGGGTCTAGCAATCAGCCCCAGCATTTT.

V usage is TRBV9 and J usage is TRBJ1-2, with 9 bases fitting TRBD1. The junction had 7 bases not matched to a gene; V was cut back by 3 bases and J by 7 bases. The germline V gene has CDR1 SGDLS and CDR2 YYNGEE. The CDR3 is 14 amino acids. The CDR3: CASSATGGGGGYTF. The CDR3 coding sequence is TGTGCCAGCAGCGCTACAGGGGGCGGGGGTGGCTACACCTTC.

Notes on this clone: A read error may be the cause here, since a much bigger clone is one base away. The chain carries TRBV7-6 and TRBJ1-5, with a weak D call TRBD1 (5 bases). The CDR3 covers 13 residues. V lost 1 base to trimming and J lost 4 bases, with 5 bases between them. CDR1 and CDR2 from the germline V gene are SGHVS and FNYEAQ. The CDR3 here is CASSLGQNQPQHF. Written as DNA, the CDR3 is TGTGCCAGCAGCTTAGGACAGAATCAGCCCCAGCATTTT. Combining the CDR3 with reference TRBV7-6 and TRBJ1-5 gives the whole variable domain GAGVSQSPRYKVTKRGQDVALRCDPISGHVSLYWYRQALGQGPEFLTYFNYEAQQDKSGLPNDRFSAERPEGSISTLTIQRTEQRDSAMYRCASSLGQNQPQHFGDGTRLSIL.

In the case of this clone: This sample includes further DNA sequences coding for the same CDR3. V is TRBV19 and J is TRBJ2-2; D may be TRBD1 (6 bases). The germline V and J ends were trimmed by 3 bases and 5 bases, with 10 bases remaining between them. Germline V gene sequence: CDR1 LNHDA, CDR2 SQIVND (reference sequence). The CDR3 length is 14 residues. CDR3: CASSIPGATGELFF. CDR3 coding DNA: TGTGCCAGTAGTATCCCAGGGGCGACCGGGGAGCTGTTTTTT.

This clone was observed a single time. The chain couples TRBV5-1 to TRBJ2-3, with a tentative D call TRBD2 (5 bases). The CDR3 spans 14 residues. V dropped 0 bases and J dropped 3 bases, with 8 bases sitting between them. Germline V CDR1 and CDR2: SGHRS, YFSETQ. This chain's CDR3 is CASSLVDYTDTQYF. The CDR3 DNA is TGCGCCAGCAGCTTGGTTGACTATACAGATACGCAGTATTTT. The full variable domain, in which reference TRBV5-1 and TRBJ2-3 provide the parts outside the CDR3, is KAGVTQTPRYLIKTRGQQVTLSCSPISGHRSVSWYQQTPGQGLQFLFEYFSETQRNKGNFPGRFSGRQFSNSRSEMNVSTLELGDSALYLCASSLVDYTDTQYFGPGTRLTVL.

The CDR3: CASSYAGGQQETQYF. As DNA, the CDR3 is TGTGCCAGCAGTTATGCGGGGGGGCAACAAGAGACCCAGTACTTC. The chain recombines TRBV6-5 with TRBJ2-5; 9 nucleotides match TRBD2. CDR1 and CDR2 from the germline V gene are MNHEY and SVGAGI. There are 15 residues in the CDR3. V gave up 3 bases and J gave up 2 bases; unmatched junction bases: 4.

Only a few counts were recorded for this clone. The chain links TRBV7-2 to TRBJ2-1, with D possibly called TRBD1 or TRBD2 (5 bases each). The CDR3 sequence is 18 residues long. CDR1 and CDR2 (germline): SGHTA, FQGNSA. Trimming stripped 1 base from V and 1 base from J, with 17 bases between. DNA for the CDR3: TGTGCCAGCAGCTTAGTGTGGTCAGGGACGAGATCCTACAATGAGCAGTTCTTC. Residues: CASSLVWSGTRSYNEQFF.

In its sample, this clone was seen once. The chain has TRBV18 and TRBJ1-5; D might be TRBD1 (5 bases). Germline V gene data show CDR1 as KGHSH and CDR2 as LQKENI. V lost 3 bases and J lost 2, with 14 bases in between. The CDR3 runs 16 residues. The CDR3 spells CASSPSTRDGNQPQHF. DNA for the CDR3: TGTGCCAGCTCACCCTCGACGAGGGACGGCAATCAGCCCCAGCATTTT.

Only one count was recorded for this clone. CDR3 coding DNA: TGTGCCTGGAGAACCGGACAGGGATCCTACGAGCAGTACTTC. Translation: CAWRTGQGSYEQYF. V usage is TRBV30 and J usage is TRBJ2-7; 8 bases line up with TRBD1. J lost 1 base, V lost 3 bases, and 5 bases had no gene match. CDR1 is GTSNPN, CDR2 SVGIG, per germline (reference sequence). This CDR3 region has 14 residues.

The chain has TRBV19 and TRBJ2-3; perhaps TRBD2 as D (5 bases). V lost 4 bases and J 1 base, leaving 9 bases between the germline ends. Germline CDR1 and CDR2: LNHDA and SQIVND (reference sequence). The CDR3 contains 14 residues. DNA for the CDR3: TGTGCCAGTAGTAGCCGGGAACGCACAGATACGCAGTATTTT. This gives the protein CASSSRERTDTQYF.

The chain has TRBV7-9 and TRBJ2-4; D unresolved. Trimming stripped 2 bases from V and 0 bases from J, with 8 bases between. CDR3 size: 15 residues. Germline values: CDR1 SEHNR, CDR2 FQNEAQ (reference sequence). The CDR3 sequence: CASSLLKGAKNIQYF. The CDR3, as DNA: TGTGCCAGCAGCTTACTGAAGGGAGCCAAAAACATTCAGTACTTC.

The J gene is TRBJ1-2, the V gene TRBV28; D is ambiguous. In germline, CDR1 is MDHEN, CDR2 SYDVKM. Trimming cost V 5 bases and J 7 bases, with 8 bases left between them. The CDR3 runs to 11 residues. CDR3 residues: CASSNSPGYTF. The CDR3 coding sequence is TGTGCCAGCAGTAACTCTCCTGGCTACACCTTC.

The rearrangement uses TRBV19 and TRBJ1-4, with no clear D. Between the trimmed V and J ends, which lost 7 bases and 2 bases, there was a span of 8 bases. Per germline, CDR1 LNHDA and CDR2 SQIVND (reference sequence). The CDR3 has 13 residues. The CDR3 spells CASKGWTNEKLFF. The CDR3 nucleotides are TGTGCCAGTAAGGGTTGGACTAATGAAAAACTGTTTTTT.